This TCR beta chain was identified during a study of beta chain features in type 1 diabetes. Across the study: The patients were much like the healthy donors in age, gender and cell yields.

General observations from the study: The study found moderately but significantly shorter TCRB CDR3s in all four CD4+ subsets of Type 1 diabetes patients. For patients, the naive, central memory and Treg TCRB repertoires appeared more alike than for healthy donors.

Details on this clone: Its target is not known.

Germline values: CDR1 SGHRS, CDR2 YFSETQ. The CDR3 runs 17 residues. The ends lost 0 bases at V and 1 base at J; junction bases unmatched: 7. Per donor, one heparinised blood draw averaged approximately 120 mL. Every sorted population was more than 95% pure. TCRB transcripts that were expressed got sequenced, as all of the isolated RNA had been reverse transcribed. TCRdb keeps only in-frame clones here, not all; method: immunoSEQ multiplex PCR. This sample has around 53,000 clones, with approximately 60% found just once. The chain joins TRBV5-1 to TRBJ2-5, with TRBD2 matching 9 bases. The sequenced sample consisted of stem cell memory CD4+ T cells from blood. The clonotype was recovered from a woman aged 25 to 39 with type 1 diabetes. CDR3 sequence reads: CASSLGRLAGIQETQYF. The CDR3 DNA sequence: TGCGCCAGCAGCTTGGGTAGGCTAGCGGGAATCCAAGAGACCCAGTACTTC.